A selection of T cell receptor beta chains follows, all from one sample in a study of shared clonotypes between healthy human individuals. Measured with immunoSEQ multiplex PCR; TCRdb has only the in-frame clones, and not every one. The sample lists 650,000 to 700,000 clones, roughly 91% occurring once. The sequenced sample consisted of memory CD8+ T cells from PBMCs. These receptors came from a man aged 18 to 29 in good health. Some clones in this sample may be carry-over from other donors' samples. CDR3s include the opening cysteine and the closing phenylalanine or tryptophan. Each record gives: clone size, V gene, D gene, J gene, CDR3 protein, CDR3 DNA. The D gene is left open where the match is weak. For some rows the clone size is stated as once, few or many, or as a class when expanded; others skip it.

clone_size: NA
v_call: TRBV10-2
d_call: TRBD1
j_call: TRBJ2-2
cdr3_aa: CASTGGQGPGELFF
cdr3_nt: TGCGCCAGCACAGGAGGACAGGGCCCCGGGGAGCTGTTTTTT

clone_size: NA
v_call: TRBV16
d_call: NA
j_call: TRBJ2-7
cdr3_aa: CASSQLKTEQYF
cdr3_nt: TGTGCCAGCAGCCAATTGAAAACCGAGCAGTACTTC

clone_size: NA
v_call: TRBV27
d_call: NA
j_call: TRBJ2-3
cdr3_aa: CASSPRTDTQYF
cdr3_nt: TGTGCCAGCAGCCCACGTACAGATACGCAGTATTTT

clone_size: NA
v_call: TRBV9
d_call: TRBD2
j_call: TRBJ2-7
cdr3_aa: CASSATPGLEYEQYF
cdr3_nt: TGTGCCAGCAGCGCTACTCCGGGACTAGAGTACGAGCAGTACTTC

clone_size: NA
v_call: TRBV27
d_call: NA
j_call: TRBJ2-5
cdr3_aa: CASSFGADARETQYF
cdr3_nt: TGTGCCAGCAGTTTTGGGGCCGATGCGCGGGAGACCCAGTACTTC

clone_size: NA
v_call: TRBV23-1
d_call: TRBD1
j_call: TRBJ2-2
cdr3_aa: CASSQDRVVGELFF
cdr3_nt: TGCGCCAGCAGTCAAGACAGGGTGGTCGGGGAGCTGTTTTTT

clone_size: NA
v_call: TRBV9
d_call: NA
j_call: TRBJ2-7
cdr3_aa: CASSVGGGLSYEQYF
cdr3_nt: TGTGCCAGCAGCGTAGGGGGCGGGCTCTCCTACGAGCAGTACTTC

clone_size: NA
v_call: TRBV6-1
d_call: TRBD1
j_call: TRBJ2-7
cdr3_aa: CASSEEDRGIYEQYF
cdr3_nt: TGTGCCAGCAGTGAAGAGGACAGGGGTATCTACGAGCAGTACTTC

clone_size: NA
v_call: TRBV7-9
d_call: NA
j_call: TRBJ1-1
cdr3_aa: CASSLVVSGPPEAFF
cdr3_nt: TGTGCCAGCAGCTTAGTTGTTTCAGGCCCCCCTGAAGCTTTCTTT

clone_size: NA
v_call: TRBV4-1
d_call: NA
j_call: TRBJ2-1
cdr3_aa: CASSRTRSSYNEQFF
cdr3_nt: TGCGCCAGCAGCCGCACCAGGAGCTCCTACAATGAGCAGTTCTTC

clone_size: NA
v_call: TRBV11-2
d_call: NA
j_call: TRBJ2-7
cdr3_aa: CASSLDPLTGYEQYF
cdr3_nt: TGTGCCAGCAGCTTAGATCCCCTGACAGGTTACGAGCAGTACTTC

clone_size: NA
v_call: TRBV7-9
d_call: TRBD1
j_call: TRBJ1-3
cdr3_aa: CASEGADGNTIYF
cdr3_nt: TGTGCCAGCGAGGGGGCTGATGGAAACACCATATATTTT

clone_size: NA
v_call: TRBV9
d_call: NA
j_call: TRBJ1-5
cdr3_aa: CASSVSLGPWDNQPQHF
cdr3_nt: TGTGCCAGCAGCGTTTCCTTAGGGCCCTGGGACAATCAGCCCCAGCATTTT

clone_size: few
v_call: TRBV30
d_call: NA
j_call: TRBJ1-1
cdr3_aa: CAWSVGPRYTEAFF
cdr3_nt: TGTGCCTGGAGTGTAGGACCACGGTACACTGAAGCTTTCTTT

clone_size: NA
v_call: TRBV6-1
d_call: NA
j_call: TRBJ1-1
cdr3_aa: CASSQISGNTEAFF
cdr3_nt: TGTGCCAGCAGTCAAATATCAGGGAACACTGAAGCTTTCTTT

clone_size: NA
v_call: TRBV6-1
d_call: NA
j_call: TRBJ2-7
cdr3_aa: CASSERGPNYEQYF
cdr3_nt: TGTGCCAGCAGTGAAAGGGGACCCAACTACGAGCAGTACTTC

clone_size: few
v_call: TRBV30
d_call: TRBD2
j_call: TRBJ2-2
cdr3_aa: CAWSVQREETGELFF
cdr3_nt: TGTGCCTGGAGTGTCCAGCGGGAGGAAACCGGGGAGCTGTTTTTT

clone_size: NA
v_call: TRBV28
d_call: NA
j_call: TRBJ2-7
cdr3_aa: CASSPWTEQYF
cdr3_nt: TGTGCCAGCAGTCCTTGGACAGAGCAGTACTTC

clone_size: NA
v_call: TRBV5-5
d_call: TRBD1
j_call: TRBJ1-1
cdr3_aa: CASSQGQSAEAFF
cdr3_nt: TGTGCCAGCAGTCAGGGACAGTCCGCTGAAGCTTTCTTT

clone_size: NA
v_call: TRBV27
d_call: NA
j_call: TRBJ2-7
cdr3_aa: CASSLGLGLYEQYF
cdr3_nt: TGTGCCAGCAGTTTAGGGCTGGGCCTCTACGAGCAGTACTTC

clone_size: NA
v_call: TRBV6-5
d_call: NA
j_call: TRBJ1-3
cdr3_aa: CASSQGRLSGNTIYF
cdr3_nt: TGTGCCAGCAGTCAGGGACGGCTCTCTGGAAACACCATATATTTT

clone_size: NA
v_call: TRBV19
d_call: NA
j_call: TRBJ2-1
cdr3_aa: CASSPRAGYNEQFF
cdr3_nt: TGTGCCAGTAGTCCCCGGGCCGGGTACAATGAGCAGTTCTTC

clone_size: NA
v_call: TRBV27
d_call: NA
j_call: TRBJ2-7
cdr3_aa: CASSPCNGCEQYF
cdr3_nt: TGTGCCAGCAGTCCCTGTAACGGGTGCGAGCAGTACTTC

clone_size: NA
v_call: TRBV4-1
d_call: TRBD2
j_call: TRBJ2-2
cdr3_aa: CASSHPGGVNTGELFF
cdr3_nt: TGCGCCAGCAGCCACCCGGGAGGGGTAAACACCGGGGAGCTGTTTTTT

clone_size: once
v_call: TRBV29-1
d_call: NA
j_call: TRBJ2-7
cdr3_aa: CSVVWGTPYEQYF
cdr3_nt: TGCAGCGTTGTTTGGGGGACTCCCTACGAGCAGTACTTC

clone_size: once
v_call: TRBV7-6
d_call: NA
j_call: TRBJ1-1
cdr3_aa: CASSLSDSPNTEAFF
cdr3_nt: TGTGCCAGCAGCTTATCGGACAGCCCGAACACTGAAGCTTTCTTT

clone_size: once
v_call: TRBV11-3
d_call: TRBD1
j_call: TRBJ1-4
cdr3_aa: CASSCPGQDSEKLFF
cdr3_nt: TGTGCCAGCAGCTGCCCGGGACAGGATTCGGAAAAACTGTTTTTT

clone_size: NA
v_call: TRBV7-9
d_call: NA
j_call: TRBJ2-5
cdr3_aa: CASSFGISKTQYF
cdr3_nt: TGTGCCAGCAGCTTCGGGATTTCCAAGACCCAGTACTTC

clone_size: NA
v_call: TRBV10-3
d_call: NA
j_call: TRBJ2-7
cdr3_aa: CAISWDMDYEQYF
cdr3_nt: TGTGCCATCAGTTGGGACATGGACTACGAGCAGTACTTC

clone_size: few
v_call: TRBV9
d_call: NA
j_call: TRBJ1-1
cdr3_aa: CASSVSREGLTEAFF
cdr3_nt: TGTGCCAGCAGCGTGAGTAGGGAAGGCCTCACTGAAGCTTTCTTT

clone_size: NA
v_call: TRBV29-1
d_call: NA
j_call: TRBJ1-2
cdr3_aa: CSVVGLGSLYGGYTF
cdr3_nt: TGCAGCGTTGTGGGGTTGGGCAGTTTGTACGGTGGCTACACCTTC

clone_size: NA
v_call: TRBV5-4
d_call: TRBD2
j_call: TRBJ2-1
cdr3_aa: CASRGLADEQFF
cdr3_nt: TGTGCCAGCAGGGGGCTAGCGGATGAGCAGTTCTTC

clone_size: NA
v_call: TRBV10-2
d_call: TRBD2
j_call: TRBJ2-3
cdr3_aa: CASRPGTSGRSDTQYF
cdr3_nt: TGCGCCAGCAGACCCGGGACTAGCGGGAGGTCAGATACGCAGTATTTT

clone_size: NA
v_call: TRBV27
d_call: NA
j_call: TRBJ2-1
cdr3_aa: CASSFKRGAYNEQFF
cdr3_nt: TGTGCCAGCAGTTTTAAGAGGGGGGCCTACAATGAGCAGTTCTTC

clone_size: NA
v_call: TRBV27
d_call: NA
j_call: TRBJ1-1
cdr3_aa: CASSLVENTEAFF
cdr3_nt: TGTGCCAGCAGTTTAGTGGAGAACACTGAAGCTTTCTTT

clone_size: NA
v_call: TRBV4-3
d_call: NA
j_call: TRBJ2-5
cdr3_aa: CASSQQGSQATQYF
cdr3_nt: TGCGCCAGCAGCCAACAGGGAAGCCAGGCGACCCAGTACTTC

clone_size: NA
v_call: TRBV4-3
d_call: NA
j_call: TRBJ1-4
cdr3_aa: CASSQDSKEFEKLFF
cdr3_nt: TGCGCCAGCAGCCAAGATTCGAAAGAATTTGAAAAACTGTTTTTT

clone_size: NA
v_call: TRBV28
d_call: NA
j_call: TRBJ1-1
cdr3_aa: CASSFRVMNTEAFF
cdr3_nt: TGTGCCAGCAGTTTTAGGGTAATGAACACTGAAGCTTTCTTT

clone_size: once
v_call: TRBV28
d_call: TRBD1
j_call: TRBJ1-4
cdr3_aa: CASSLTSGTGGRFNEKLFF
cdr3_nt: TGTGCCAGCAGTTTAACCTCCGGGACAGGGGGACGATTTAATGAAAAACTGTTTTTT

clone_size: NA
v_call: TRBV6-6
d_call: NA
j_call: TRBJ1-1
cdr3_aa: CASSYSSEVTEAFF
cdr3_nt: TGTGCCAGCAGTTACTCGTCGGAGGTCACTGAAGCTTTCTTT

clone_size: NA
v_call: TRBV2
d_call: NA
j_call: TRBJ2-3
cdr3_aa: CARKGFSTDTQYF
cdr3_nt: TGTGCCAGAAAAGGGTTCAGCACAGATACGCAGTATTTT

clone_size: NA
v_call: TRBV7-9
d_call: TRBD2
j_call: TRBJ2-3
cdr3_aa: CASSFYASGIIADTQYF
cdr3_nt: TGTGCCAGCAGCTTTTACGCTAGCGGAATCATAGCAGATACGCAGTATTTT

clone_size: NA
v_call: TRBV2
d_call: TRBD1
j_call: TRBJ1-5
cdr3_aa: CASSEDRVGAQPQHF
cdr3_nt: TGTGCCAGCAGTGAGGACAGGGTAGGTGCTCAGCCCCAGCATTTT

clone_size: NA
v_call: TRBV28
d_call: NA
j_call: TRBJ2-2
cdr3_aa: CASSPDVWNTGELFF
cdr3_nt: TGTGCCAGCAGTCCGGATGTTTGGAACACCGGGGAGCTGTTTTTT

clone_size: NA
v_call: TRBV13
d_call: NA
j_call: TRBJ2-2
cdr3_aa: CASSARRNVNTGELFF
cdr3_nt: TGTGCCAGCAGCGCCCGTCGCAACGTGAACACCGGGGAGCTGTTTTTT

clone_size: NA
v_call: TRBV7-2
d_call: TRBD2
j_call: TRBJ2-2
cdr3_aa: CASSIPEDSGSNTGELFF
cdr3_nt: TGTGCCAGCAGCATTCCGGAGGATAGCGGGAGCAACACCGGGGAGCTGTTTTTT

clone_size: NA
v_call: TRBV13
d_call: NA
j_call: TRBJ1-2
cdr3_aa: CASRGPAGTNYGYTF
cdr3_nt: TGTGCCAGCAGGGGACCGGCAGGGACCAACTATGGCTACACCTTC

clone_size: NA
v_call: TRBV28
d_call: NA
j_call: TRBJ2-3
cdr3_aa: CASRKEGGTDTQYF
cdr3_nt: TGTGCCAGCAGGAAGGAGGGGGGCACAGATACGCAGTATTTT

clone_size: NA
v_call: TRBV6-5
d_call: TRBD1
j_call: TRBJ2-7
cdr3_aa: CASREGTGEIYEQYF
cdr3_nt: TGTGCCAGCAGGGAGGGGACAGGTGAGATCTACGAGCAGTACTTC

clone_size: NA
v_call: TRBV29-1
d_call: NA
j_call: TRBJ2-3
cdr3_aa: CSVLGSQNLRDTQYF
cdr3_nt: TGCAGCGTTTTGGGTTCCCAGAACTTAAGGGATACGCAGTATTTT

clone_size: NA
v_call: TRBV5-1
d_call: NA
j_call: TRBJ2-7
cdr3_aa: CASSPRPTNYEQYF
cdr3_nt: TGCGCCAGCAGCCCCCGGCCCACCAATTACGAGCAGTACTTC

clone_size: once
v_call: TRBV9
d_call: NA
j_call: TRBJ2-5
cdr3_aa: CASSVGQGQETQYF
cdr3_nt: TGTGCCAGCAGCGTAGGCCAGGGACAAGAGACCCAGTACTTC

clone_size: NA
v_call: TRBV19
d_call: NA
j_call: TRBJ1-1
cdr3_aa: CASSTRGLGTEAFF
cdr3_nt: TGTGCCAGTAGTACGAGGGGGTTGGGTACTGAAGCTTTCTTT

clone_size: NA
v_call: TRBV7-9
d_call: NA
j_call: TRBJ2-7
cdr3_aa: CASSGLPSYEQYF
cdr3_nt: TGTGCCAGCAGCGGACTGCCTTCCTACGAGCAGTACTTC

clone_size: NA
v_call: TRBV30
d_call: TRBD1
j_call: TRBJ2-7
cdr3_aa: CAWRAGTAVGQYF
cdr3_nt: TGTGCCTGGAGGGCCGGGACAGCAGTAGGGCAGTACTTC